This T cell receptor beta chain was profiled in a study of blood T cell repertoires in COVID-19. Study in general: Researchers got acute and convalescent COVID-19 samples from the United States, Italy and Spain.

Both ends counted, the CDR3 spans 14 residues. The repertoire was sequenced with immunoSEQ multiplex PCR; TCRdb's copy has only in-frame clones and lacks some. The repertoire consists of some 330,000 clones, with roughly 87% occurring once and the leading ten covering 5.1%. About this clone: Because the CDR3's place on the DNA is in doubt, the DNA is left out and the CDR3 is given as listed by TCRdb.

This TCR was sampled from a woman in her 50s who had recovered from COVID-19. Sequenced: PBMCs or T cells enriched from blood (not recorded which). This sequence joins TRBV21-1 and TRBJ1-1. TRBV21-1 is a listed pseudogene. The CDR3 spells CASSKVAAGTEAFF.